These 16 T cell receptor beta chains were all obtained from the same sample, sequenced in a study of cytomegalovirus exposure and HLA in healthy donors. Profiled with immunoSEQ multiplex PCR; TCRdb holds only in-frame clones, not every one. The sample shows some 290,000 clones, 88% of them seen only once. The material sequenced was PBMCs. Receptors originate from a man aged 30-40 years in good health and CMV-seronegative.

As to this clone: Just one base apart from a much larger clone, this may be a read error. The chain has TRBV6-5 and TRBJ2-7; possible D gene TRBD1, 6 bases. In germline, CDR1 is MNHEY, CDR2 SVGAGI. Trimming took 5 bases from V and 4 from J, leaving 6 bases between them. CDR3 length: 11 amino acids. The DNA of the CDR3 is TGTGCCAGCAGTACAGGGTACGAGCAGTACTTC. Protein sequence: CASSTGYEQYF.

The rearrangement joins TRBV7-2 to TRBJ2-7, with a tentative D call TRBD1 (6 bases). Germline CDR1 SGHTA, CDR2 FQGNSA. This CDR3 spans 14 amino acids. The ends were cut back, 3 bases at V and 1 base at J, with 10 bases in the middle. The CDR3 is CASSFGTPSYEQYF. The CDR3 DNA sequence: TGTGCCAGCAGCTTCGGGACACCTTCCTACGAGCAGTACTTC.

This chain joins TRBV10-2 and TRBJ1-1; 12 nucleotides match TRBD1. This CDR3 has 14 amino acids. V gave up 6 bases and J gave up 6 bases; unmatched junction bases: 5. Germline lookup yields CDR1 WSHSY and CDR2 SAAADI. The CDR3 DNA follows: TGCGCCAGCAGGGGGACAGGGGGCTCCCCTGAAGCTTTCTTT. Protein: CASRGTGGSPEAFF.

The rearrangement uses TRBV6-6 and TRBJ2-7, with a weak D call TRBD1 (5 bases). Germline CDR1 MNHNY, CDR2 SVGAGI (reference sequence). The V end was cut by 2 bases, the J end by 2 bases, with 13 bases between. The CDR3 extends over 15 amino acids. This chain's CDR3 is CASSYQSQGAYEQYF. The CDR3 coding sequence is TGTGCCAGCAGTTACCAGAGTCAGGGCGCCTACGAGCAGTACTTC.

The chain carries TRBV19 and TRBJ1-2, with D possibly being TRBD1 (5 bases). The CDR3 runs 13 residues. Germline loops: CDR1 LNHDA, CDR2 SQIVND (reference sequence). Trimming removed 6 bases from V and 6 bases from J, with 14 bases in between. CDR3 bases: TGTGCCAGTAGGGGGCTGGGGATCCATGGCTACACCTTC. Amino acids: CASRGLGIHGYTF. Full variable domain (outside the CDR3, taken from reference TRBV19 and TRBJ1-2): DGGITQSPKYLFRKEGQNVTLSCEQNLNHDAMYWYRQDPGQGLRLIYYSQIVNDFQKGDIAEGYSVSREKKESFPLTVTSAQKNPTAFYLCASRGLGIHGYTFGSGTRLTVV.

This chain joins TRBV6-6 and TRBJ1-6; 9 nucleotides align to TRBD1. The germline V gene encodes CDR1 MNHNY and CDR2 SVGAGI (reference sequence). The CDR3 runs 16 residues. Trimming at V came to 6 bases and at J to 7 bases, leaving 10 bases not matched to a gene. The CDR3 loop reads CASRNDPGQGNSPLHF. The CDR3 DNA sequence: TGTGCCAGCAGGAATGACCCGGGACAGGGCAATTCACCCCTCCACTTT.

The rearrangement joins TRBV6-5 to TRBJ2-5; D perhaps matches TRBD1 (6 bases). Germline-derived CDR1 and CDR2 are MNHEY and SVGAGI. Trimming took off 0 bases at V and 3 bases at J, with 11 bases between the two ends. The CDR3 length is 15 residues. The CDR3 DNA follows: TGTGCCAGCAGTTACTCGCCACAGGGTAAAGAGACCCAGTACTTC. It translates to CASSYSPQGKETQYF.

The chain employs TRBV5-5 and TRBJ1-2, with D perhaps TRBD1 (5 bases). Per germline, CDR1 SGHKS and CDR2 YYEKEE (reference sequence). The CDR3 contains 15 residues. The V end was cut by 0 bases, the J end by 4 bases, with 13 bases between. The CDR3 protein is CASSLGPGGGYGYTF. CDR3 nucleotides: TGTGCCAGCAGCTTGGGCCCCGGGGGGGGCTATGGCTACACCTTC.

This clone was recorded only once. The rearrangement links TRBV7-8 to TRBJ1-1, with 12 bases aligning to TRBD1. V shed 5 bases and J 5 bases; nucleotides not matched to a gene: 15. The CDR3 has 18 residues. Germline V gene sequence: CDR1 SGHVS, CDR2 FQNEAQ. Written as DNA, the CDR3 is TGTGCCAGCAGCCGCCCCGGCCGGGACAGGGGGCGAGGGACTGAAGCTTTCTTT. This encodes CASSRPGRDRGRGTEAFF.

The chain recombines TRBV10-1 with TRBJ2-7; TRBD1 matches at 9 bases. The V gene end was trimmed by 1 base and the J gene end by 3 bases; junction bases not matched to a gene: 7. This CDR3 region has 16 residues. CDR1 and CDR2 from the germline V gene are WNHNN and SYGVQD (reference sequence). The CDR3 loop is CASSEFGQGRFYEQYF. DNA for the CDR3: TGCGCCAGCAGTGAGTTCGGACAGGGGCGATTCTACGAGCAGTACTTC.

The chain recombines TRBV5-4 with TRBJ2-5; 8 bases map to TRBD1. Germline V gives CDR1 SGHNT, CDR2 YYREEE (reference sequence). The CDR3 sequence is 15 residues long. Trimming cost V 6 bases and J 4 bases; bases outside gene matches: 11. The CDR3 spells CASNDGQGLRETQYF. The DNA for the CDR3 is TGTGCCAGCAATGACGGACAGGGATTACGAGAGACCCAGTACTTC.

The chain uses TRBV19 and TRBJ2-6, with 9 bases that match TRBD1. The germline CDR1 and CDR2 sequences are LNHDA and SQIVND (reference sequence). J lost 2 bases, V lost 7 bases, and 9 bases had no gene match. The CDR3 consists of 17 residues. The CDR3 coding sequence is TGTGCCAGTATGGGAGGGGACAGGGAACCTGGGGCCAACGTCCTGACTTTC. Its translation: CASMGGDREPGANVLTF.

The V call is TRBV30, the J call TRBJ2-2; 7 bases fit TRBD1. Germline CDR1 and CDR2: GTSNPN and SVGIG (reference sequence). V was pared by 4 bases and J by 6 bases, with 2 bases of the junction left unmatched. The CDR3 contains 12 residues. This CDR3 is CAWTQGAGELFF. The DNA of the CDR3 is TGTGCCTGGACCCAGGGGGCCGGGGAGCTGTTTTTT. The full variable domain, completed using reference TRBV30 and TRBJ2-2, is SQTIHQWPATLVQPVGSPLSLECTVEGTSNPNLYWYRQAAGRGLQLLFYSVGIGQISSEVPQNLSASRPQDRQFILSSKKLLLSDSGFYLCAWTQGAGELFFGEGSRLTVL.

The chain uses TRBV23-1 and TRBJ2-7; D is unclear. TRBV23-1 is annotated as an ORF whose role is uncertain. Trimming left V 2 bases short and J 6 bases short, with 26 bases between. The CDR3 has 18 amino acids. The CDR3 is CASSQIITRSDTYREQYF. CDR3 DNA: TGCGCCAGCAGTCAAATCATCACCAGGTCTGATACTTACCGCGAGCAGTACTTC.

The V call is TRBV5-1, the J call TRBJ2-1, with D possibly being TRBD1 (6 bases). Germline V gene sequence: CDR1 SGHRS, CDR2 YFSETQ. The V and J ends lost 1 base and 4 bases respectively, with 12 bases between them. The CDR3 totals 15 residues. CDR3 nucleotides: TGCGCCAGCAGCTTGACAGGGAGCTTATACAATGAGCAGTTCTTC. Its translation: CASSLTGSLYNEQFF.

The chain links TRBV18 to TRBJ2-1, with 7 bases identical to TRBD1. The V and J ends lost 6 bases and 5 bases, in that order; junction bases with no gene match: 10. Looked up from germline, CDR1 is KGHSH and CDR2 is LQKENI. This CDR3 is built from 15 residues. The CDR3 sequence is CASSLPGTADNEQFF. The CDR3 nucleotides are TGTGCCAGCTCCCTACCCGGGACAGCGGACAATGAGCAGTTCTTC.